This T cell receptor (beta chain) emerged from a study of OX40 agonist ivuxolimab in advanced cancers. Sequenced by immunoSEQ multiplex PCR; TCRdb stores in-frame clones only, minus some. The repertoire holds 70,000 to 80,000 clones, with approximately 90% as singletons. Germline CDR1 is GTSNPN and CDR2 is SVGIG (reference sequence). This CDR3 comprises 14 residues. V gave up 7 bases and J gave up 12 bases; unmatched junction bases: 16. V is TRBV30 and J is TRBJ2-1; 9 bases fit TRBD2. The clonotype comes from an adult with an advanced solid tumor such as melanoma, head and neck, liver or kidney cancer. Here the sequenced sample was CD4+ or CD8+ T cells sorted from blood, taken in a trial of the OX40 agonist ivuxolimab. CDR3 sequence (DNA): TGTGCCTCGGGCCGCCTAGCGGGGACTACGGGGCAGTTCTTC. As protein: CASGRLAGTTGQFF. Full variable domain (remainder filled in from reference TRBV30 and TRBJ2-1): SQTIHQWPATLVQPVGSPLSLECTVEGTSNPNLYWYRQAAGRGLQLLFYSVGIGQISSEVPQNLSASRPQDRQFILSSKKLLLSDSGFYLCASGRLAGTTGQFFGPGTRLTVL.